This T cell receptor beta chain was obtained from a study of CD8 T cells in ankylosing spondylitis. Study results and limitations: Several highly homologous variants made up a TCR beta motif that seemed to typify ankylosing spondylitis blood.

CDR3 length equals 14 residues. V was pared by 6 bases and J by 3 bases, with 18 bases between. Per the germline V gene, CDR1 is DFQATT and CDR2 is SNEGSKA (reference sequence). A single record per CDR3 protein comes from TCRdb applying MiXCR to the 5' RACE reads. Among about 360,000 distinct CDR3 sequences listed, 20% were seen once. As to this clonotype: As yet, its antigen is unknown.

V and J are TRBV20-1 and TRBJ2-7; TRBD2 is a possible D gene (6 bases). The sequencing input was blood, either unsorted or a sorted T cell fraction (not recorded which). The sequence was collected from a male donor with ankylosing spondylitis or in good health (not recorded which). CDR3 nucleotides: TGCAGTGCCGGCCTTTGGAAGGGAGGCTACGAGCAGTACTTC. This gives the protein CSAGLWKGGYEQYF.